This paragraph reports one T cell receptor (beta chain). This record comes from a study of blood T cell repertoires in COVID-19. Study-wide background: The United States, Italy and Spain provided the acute and convalescent COVID-19 samples.

Generated by immunoSEQ multiplex PCR, the TCRdb table keeps only in-frame clones and is missing some. The repertoire consists of fewer than 250,000 clones, with over 75% occurring once and the leading ten covering 7% to 7.5%. Germline assignment: CDR1 SGHDN and CDR2 FVKESK. The ends lost 4 bases at V and 4 bases at J; junction bases unmatched: 7. The CDR3 loop spans 17 amino acids. The receptor was derived from a man aged 30 to 45 in a cohort exposed to, infected with or recovered from COVID-19 (not recorded which). Sequenced sample: PBMCs or T cells enriched from blood (not recorded which). The chain combines TRBV14 with TRBJ1-6, with TRBD1 matching 10 bases. As DNA, the CDR3 is TGTGCCAGCAGCCTCCCGGGACAGGGGCTGTATAATTCACCCCTCCACTTT. Amino acids: CASSLPGQGLYNSPLHF.